The present TCR beta chain was sequenced within a study of Ad26.COV2.S vaccination and SARS-CoV-2 variants. Looking at the study overall: COV1001, an Ad26.COV2.S trial, supplied this vaccine-arm donor. General observations from the study: Considerable breadth of spike-specific CD8+ and CD4+ T cell responses has reportedly been documented following vaccination.

Regarding treatment: around 19 received Ad26.COV2.S at low or high dose, single or two shots; about five received placebo; per-sample allocation not given. The samples date from day 63 after the first vaccine or placebo injection. Adults aged 18-55 years in Boston included the donor. Worth noting for this clone: The antigen is not known.

The method was immunoSEQ multiplex PCR; TCRdb's version includes in-frame clones alone and lacks a portion of them. The sample records approximately 350,000 clones, roughly 80% being singletons. There are 14 residues in the CDR3. V shed 0 bases and J shed 0 bases, with 5 bases lying between them. Germline values: CDR1 SEHNR, CDR2 FQNEAQ (reference sequence). The rearrangement links TRBV7-9 to TRBJ1-1, with no clear D. This receptor was taken from a person aged 18 to 59 who received the Ad26.COV2.S COVID-19 vaccine or a placebo. Here the sequenced sample was peripheral blood, taken in a trial of Ad26.COV2.S vaccine versus placebo. CDR3 nucleotides: TGTGCCAGCAGCTTAGCGACGGTGAACACTGAAGCTTTCTTT. Translation gives CASSLATVNTEAFF.